The rows below give T cell receptor beta chains drawn from one sample of a study of identifying expanded T cells in peripheral blood. The method was immunoSEQ multiplex PCR; TCRdb's version includes in-frame clones alone and lacks a portion of them. The sample records about 81,000 clones, around 84% being singletons. The sample comprised blood. The receptors come from a person aged 18 to 75 in good health. Each CDR3 is given with its conserved first and last residue. Fields, in order: clone size, V gene, D gene, J gene, CDR3 protein, CDR3 DNA. The D gene is left open where the match is weak. The size field is filled for only some rows; it gives once, few, many or a size class.

-,TRBV6-5,-,TRBJ1-2,CASRTGTSYGYTF,TGTGCCAGCAGGACCGGGACATCCTATGGCTACACCTTC
-,TRBV10-3,TRBD2,TRBJ2-1,CAISETSGNYNEQFF,TGTGCCATCAGTGAGACTAGCGGGAACTACAATGAGCAGTTCTTC
-,TRBV13,TRBD1,TRBJ1-2,CASSLGTGYGYTF,TGTGCCAGCAGCCTAGGGACAGGCTATGGCTACACCTTC
-,TRBV18,-,TRBJ1-1,CASSPQGAETEAFF,TGTGCCAGCTCACCACAAGGAGCGGAAACTGAAGCTTTCTTT
-,TRBV6-5,-,TRBJ2-1,CASSYRGIYNEQFF,TGTGCCAGCAGTTACCGCGGAATCTACAATGAGCAGTTCTTC
-,TRBV6-5,-,TRBJ2-2,CASSYSAGLDTGELFF,TGTGCCAGCAGTTATTCGGCAGGGTTGGACACCGGGGAGCTGTTTTTT
few,TRBV7-2,-,TRBJ1-4,CASSLDRTNEKLFF,TGTGCCAGCAGTCTGGACAGAACTAATGAAAAACTGTTTTTT
-,TRBV28,TRBD2,TRBJ2-7,CASSLPGPLAGVYEQYF,TGTGCCAGCAGTCTGCCGGGTCCACTAGCGGGAGTCTACGAGCAGTACTTC
-,TRBV6-1,TRBD1,TRBJ1-5,CASSEYGTGASQPQHF,TGTGCCAGCAGTGAATATGGGACAGGGGCCAGTCAGCCCCAGCATTTT
-,TRBV4-1,-,TRBJ2-7,CASSERGALYANYEQYF,TGCGCCAGCAGCGAAAGGGGCGCCCTATACGCTAACTACGAGCAGTACTTC
-,TRBV28,TRBD1,TRBJ1-3,CASSSTKDRNSGNTIYF,TGTGCCAGCAGTAGCACAAAGGACAGGAACTCTGGAAACACCATATATTTT
once,TRBV4-1,-,TRBJ2-2,CASSQSGLKSNTGELFF,TGCGCCAGCAGCCAGTCGGGCCTGAAATCGAACACCGGGGAGCTGTTTTTT
-,TRBV28,-,TRBJ2-3,CASSLTAPAGTDTQYF,TGTGCCAGCAGTTTAACGGCGCCTGCGGGCACAGATACGCAGTATTTT
-,TRBV5-1,-,TRBJ2-7,CASSLATGTLEYEQYF,TGCGCCAGCAGCTTGGCGACAGGGACTCTAGAATACGAGCAGTACTTC
-,TRBV28,-,TRBJ1-5,CASSFVSGQGIGEGQPQHF,TGTGCCAGCAGTTTCGTTTCTGGGCAGGGTATTGGAGAAGGACAGCCCCAGCATTTT
-,TRBV27,-,TRBJ1-1,CASSPQGTGNTEAFF,TGTGCCAGCAGTCCACAGGGAACGGGGAACACTGAAGCTTTCTTT
-,TRBV28,-,TRBJ2-3,CASRPPGTDTQYF,TGTGCCAGCAGACCCCCCGGTACAGATACGCAGTATTTT